The clone carrying this T cell receptor (beta chain) was picked up a small number of times. The antigen remains undetermined. This same CDR3 is encoded by further DNA sequences in the sample. Extracted RNA was reverse transcribed into cDNA, the sequencing template. Sequenced by immunoSEQ multiplex PCR; TCRdb stores in-frame clones only, minus some. Of 150,000 or so clones detected, around 87% appear once; the ten largest clones hold less than 15%. This entry comes from a study of CD8+ T cells in alopecia areata. Study at large: Treated individuals took tofacitinib by mouth, 5 to 10 mg twice daily.

Study-wide points: Mouse data revealed clearer TCR sharing than patient data did, a gap possibly tied to HLA. Clonality was higher in lesional than normal scalp, especially in alopecia totalis/universalis.

PBMCs were stained for CD3, CD4 and CD8, and CD4+ and CD8+ T cells were sorted. The sequenced sample was CD8+ T cells sorted from blood, obtained at week 0. This clonotype was obtained from a human donor with alopecia areata.

The CDR3 sequence: CSVELAGGSYNEQFF. In DNA, the CDR3 is TGCAGCGTTGAACTAGCGGGAGGATCGTACAATGAGCAGTTCTTC. V is TRBV29-1 and J is TRBJ2-1; 11 bases match TRBD2. With V trimmed by 2 bases and J by 4 bases, 4 bases remained unmatched. The CDR3 has 15 residues. Germline assignment: CDR1 SQVTM and CDR2 ANQGSEA.